This T cell receptor (beta chain) originates from a study of cytomegalovirus exposure and HLA in healthy donors. Study outcomes and limitations: In a later analysis, across HLA loci, associated TCR counts were highest for DRB1, lowest for HLA-C. Earlier results showed most TCR beta V segments being productive about 87% or about 30% of the time.

Primers included in the PCR were 60 Vbeta and 13 Jbeta primers. Per the original data handling: Later, an analysis found tens of millions of unique TCR beta chains, and approximately 10 million of these were shared. The repertoire was sequenced with immunoSEQ multiplex PCR; TCRdb's copy has only in-frame clones and lacks some. Clone size and the V and J calls come from that table; the DNA yielded D and trimming. This table has roughly 120,000 clones, 60% to 75% appearing once. The sample holds a few counts of this clone. As yet, its antigen is unknown. The TCR comes from a woman aged 50 to 65 in good health and CMV-seropositive. The material sequenced was PBMCs.

As DNA, the CDR3 is TGTGCCAGCAGCGGACAGGGAAATAATTCACCCCTCCACTTT. It yields the protein CASSGQGNNSPLHF. The chain joins TRBV2 to TRBJ1-6; TRBD1 matches 8 bases. V was pared by 6 bases and J by 5 bases, with 3 bases of the junction left unmatched. Looked up from germline, CDR1 is SNHLY and CDR2 is FYNNEI. The CDR3 extends over 14 amino acids.